This TCR beta chain was captured by sequencing in a study of response to subunit inactivated influenza vaccine. For this clonotype: The antigen is undetermined.

Germline V gives CDR1 SQVTM, CDR2 ANQGSEA. CDR3 size: 17 residues. The V and J ends lost 1 base and 5 bases, in that order; junction bases with no gene match: 15. Findings and caveats of the study: Researchers suggested that each seasonal influenza vaccination recruits few new T cells.

TCRdb fed the RT-PCR reads into MiXCR, producing one record per CDR3 protein. The repertoire holds some 850,000 distinct CDR3 sequences, with roughly 18% as singletons. The rearrangement links TRBV29-1 to TRBJ2-5; 8 positions agree with TRBD1. The starting material was PBMCs from blood, obtained more than 4 days after vaccination. The clonotype comes from a man aged 45-65 years who received an inactivated influenza vaccine. DNA of the CDR3: TGCAGCGTTGAAGGGGGATTTTATGGGACAGGACGGGAGACCCAGTACTTC. Protein sequence: CSVEGGFYGTGRETQYF.